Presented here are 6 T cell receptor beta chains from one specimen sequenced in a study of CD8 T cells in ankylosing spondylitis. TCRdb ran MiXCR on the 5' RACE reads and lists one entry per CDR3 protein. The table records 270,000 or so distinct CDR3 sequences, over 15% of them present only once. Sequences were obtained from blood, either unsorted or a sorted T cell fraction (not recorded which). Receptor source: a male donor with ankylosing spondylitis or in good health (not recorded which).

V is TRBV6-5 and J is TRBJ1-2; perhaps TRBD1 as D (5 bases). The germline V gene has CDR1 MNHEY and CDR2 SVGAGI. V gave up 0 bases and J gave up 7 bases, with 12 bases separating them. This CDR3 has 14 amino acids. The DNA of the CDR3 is TGTGCCAGCAGTTACTCGAGGGCAGGGTCTGGCTACACCTTC. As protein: CASSYSRAGSGYTF.

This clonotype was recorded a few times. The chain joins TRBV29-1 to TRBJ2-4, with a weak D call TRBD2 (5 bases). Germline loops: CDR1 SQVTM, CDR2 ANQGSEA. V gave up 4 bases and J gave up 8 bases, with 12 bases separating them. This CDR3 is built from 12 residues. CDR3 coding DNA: TGCAGCGTTGCCAGGCCCGGGGACATTCAGTACTTC. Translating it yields CSVARPGDIQYF.

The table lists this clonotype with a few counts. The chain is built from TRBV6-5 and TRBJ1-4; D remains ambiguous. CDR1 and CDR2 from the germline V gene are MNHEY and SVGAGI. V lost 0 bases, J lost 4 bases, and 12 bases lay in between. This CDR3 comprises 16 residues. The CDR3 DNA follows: TGTGCCAGCAGTTACTCGAGCTCGAAAAGTAATGAAAAACTGTTTTTT. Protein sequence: CASSYSSSKSNEKLFF.

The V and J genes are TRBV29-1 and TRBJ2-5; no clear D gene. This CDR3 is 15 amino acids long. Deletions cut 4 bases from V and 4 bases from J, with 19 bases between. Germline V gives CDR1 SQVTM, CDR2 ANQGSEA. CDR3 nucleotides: TGCAGCGTTGTCTGCCTCGACGACTTAATAGAGACCCAGTACTTC. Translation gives CSVVCLDDLIETQYF.

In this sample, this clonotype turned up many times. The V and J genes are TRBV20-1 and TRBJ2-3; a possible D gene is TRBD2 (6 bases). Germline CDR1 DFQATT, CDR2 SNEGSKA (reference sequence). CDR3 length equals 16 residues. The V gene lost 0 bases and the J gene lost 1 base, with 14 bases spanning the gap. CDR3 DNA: TGCAGTGCTAGAGATTTCCGGGGGTTACGCACAGATACGCAGTATTTT. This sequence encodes CSARDFRGLRTDTQYF.

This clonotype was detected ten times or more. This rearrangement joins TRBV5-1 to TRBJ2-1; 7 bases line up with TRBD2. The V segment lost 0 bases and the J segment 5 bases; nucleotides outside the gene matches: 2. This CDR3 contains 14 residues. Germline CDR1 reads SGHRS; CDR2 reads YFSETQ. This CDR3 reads CASSLGRGNNEQFF. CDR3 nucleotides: TGCGCCAGCAGCTTGGGGCGGGGGAACAATGAGCAGTTCTTC.